The 25 T cell receptor beta chains in this list originate from one sample, sequenced in a study of blood T cell repertoires in COVID-19. Sequencing used immunoSEQ multiplex PCR; TCRdb keeps in-frame clones, though not all of them. The sample has about 140,000 clones, around nine tenths seen once. Sequenced input: peripheral blood. The source is a man over 45 with active or convalescent COVID-19.

This clone was picked up a small number of times. This sequence joins TRBV6-4 and TRBJ2-3, with 8 nucleotides matching TRBD2. The CDR3 loop spans 17 amino acids. The ends lost 3 bases at V and 1 base at J; junction bases unmatched: 9. The V gene's germline CDR1 is MRHNA and CDR2 SNTAGT. CDR3 DNA sequence: TGTGCCAGCAGTGATGGTAGCGGGACGGGCGGCACAGATACGCAGTATTTT. Encoded protein: CASSDGSGTGGTDTQYF.

The rearrangement links TRBV7-6 to TRBJ2-5, with D possibly TRBD1 on 5 matching bases. Germline CDR1 is SGHVS and CDR2 is FNYEAQ. The CDR3 has 16 amino acids. The germline V and J ends were trimmed by 1 base and 7 bases, with 19 bases remaining between them. CDR3: CASSLEVGAFEGTQYF. CDR3 bases: TGTGCCAGCAGCTTAGAAGTTGGGGCTTTTGAAGGGACCCAGTACTTC.

This rearrangement joins TRBV9 to TRBJ2-3; TRBD1 is a possible D gene (6 bases). Germline V CDR1 and CDR2: SGDLS, YYNGEE. Trimming took off 0 bases at V and 6 bases at J, with 11 bases between the two ends. This CDR3 has 14 amino acids. The CDR3 sequence is CASSVGPQGDTQYF. The CDR3 bases are TGTGCCAGCAGCGTAGGGCCTCAGGGGGATACGCAGTATTTT. Looking up the rest from reference TRBV9 and TRBJ2-3 gives the full variable domain: DSGVTQTPKHLITATGQRVTLRCSPRSGDLSVYWYQQSLDQGLQFLIQYYNGEERAKGNILERFSAQQFPDLHSELNLSSLELGDSALYFCASSVGPQGDTQYFGPGTRLTVL.

The chain combines TRBV7-3 with TRBJ2-1, with 9 positions matching TRBD2. Germline assignment: CDR1 SGHTA and CDR2 FQGTGA. The CDR3 runs to 15 residues. The V and J ends lost 1 base and 6 bases, in that order; junction bases with no gene match: 4. The CDR3 DNA follows: TGTGCCAGCAGCTTAAGGACTAGCGAGGGCAATGAGCAGTTCTTC. Translated: CASSLRTSEGNEQFF.

V and J are TRBV20-1 and TRBJ1-4; D is undetermined. Trimming removed 3 bases from V and 4 bases from J, with 12 bases in between. The germline gives CDR1 DFQATT, CDR2 SNEGSKA (reference sequence). The CDR3 has 14 residues. The CDR3 nucleotides are TGCAGTGCTAGTTCGTCCGGTGGTAATGAAAAACTGTTTTTT. Its protein product is CSASSSGGNEKLFF.

This sequence joins TRBV6-2 or TRBV6-3 and TRBJ2-4; D remains unclear. V was clipped by 0 bases and J by 0 bases, with 6 bases between them. CDR3 length: 15 residues. Germline V gene sequence: CDR1 MNHEY, CDR2 SVGEGT. CDR3 sequence (DNA): TGTGCCAGCAGTTACTCCCCCCTAGCCAAAAACATTCAGTACTTC. Translating it yields CASSYSPLAKNIQYF.

The V call is TRBV11-3, the J call TRBJ2-1; TRBD2 agrees at 7 bases. The length of the CDR3 is 15 residues. The V gene end was trimmed by 1 base and the J gene end by 6 bases; junction bases not matched to a gene: 6. CDR1 is SGHNT and CDR2 is YENEEA in the germline V gene. CDR3 bases: TGTGCCAGCAGCTTAGGAGGGAGGGCCGGCAATGAGCAGTTCTTC. Translation: CASSLGGRAGNEQFF.

This chain links TRBV28 with TRBJ1-4, with no clear D. Germline loops: CDR1 MDHEN, CDR2 SYDVKM. The length of the CDR3 is 14 residues. With 1 base removed from V and 3 bases from J, the gap between germline ends came to 6 bases. CDR3 coding DNA: TGTGCCAGCAGTTTATTCGGGGCTAATGAAAAACTGTTTTTT. It yields the protein CASSLFGANEKLFF.

This clone occurred a few times. J is TRBJ2-7 and V is TRBV6-5; perhaps TRBD2 as D (5 bases). Germline V lookup: CDR1 MNHEY, CDR2 SVGAGI. CDR3 length: 16 residues. Trimming pared 0 bases from V and 2 bases from J, leaving 14 bases between. The CDR3 here is CASSYSPVGRAYEQYF. CDR3 nucleotides: TGTGCCAGCAGTTACTCGCCGGTAGGGCGGGCCTACGAGCAGTACTTC.

This chain joins TRBV25-1 and TRBJ1-1; 7 bases map to TRBD1. Germline loops: CDR1 MGHDK, CDR2 SYGVNS. This CDR3 has 14 residues. With 4 bases clipped from V and 2 bases from J, the junction kept 4 bases outside the gene matches. The CDR3 protein is CASSVRDSNTEAFF. CDR3 in DNA: TGTGCCAGCAGTGTTCGGGACAGCAACACTGAAGCTTTCTTT.

As DNA, the CDR3 is TGTGCCAGCAGCACAGGGCTGACTGAAGCTTTCTTT. Translating gives CASSTGLTEAFF. The chain employs TRBV2 and TRBJ1-1, with D perhaps matching TRBD1 (6 bases). The CDR3 runs to 12 residues. The germline gives CDR1 SNHLY, CDR2 FYNNEI. V was trimmed by 6 bases and J by 5 bases, leaving 10 bases between them.

This sequence joins TRBV28 and TRBJ2-3; a weak D match, TRBD2 (6 bases). V was pared by 3 bases and J by 3 bases, with 10 bases between. CDR1 and CDR2 from the germline V gene are MDHEN and SYDVKM. This CDR3 spans 14 amino acids. CDR3 loop: CASSLGGITDTQYF. In DNA, the CDR3 is TGTGCCAGCAGTTTGGGCGGGATTACAGATACGCAGTATTTT.

CDR3 DNA sequence: TGTGCCAGCAGCAAGAAGGGAGGCGAGCAGTACTTC. The encoded protein is CASSKKGGEQYF. The chain has TRBV2 and TRBJ2-7; tentative D call: TRBD2 (6 bases). CDR3 length: 12 residues. V gave up 6 bases and J gave up 6 bases, with 12 bases separating them. The V gene's germline CDR1 is SNHLY and CDR2 FYNNEI.

The gene calls are TRBV5-4 and TRBJ1-2; weak D call: TRBD1 (5 bases). The CDR3 is made up of 13 amino acids. Trimming removed 5 bases from V and 5 bases from J, with 13 bases in between. Germline lookup yields CDR1 SGHNT and CDR2 YYREEE (reference sequence). The CDR3 here is CASRRDRDYGYTF. CDR3 DNA sequence: TGTGCCAGCAGGAGAGACAGAGATTATGGCTACACCTTC.

This clone was found a few times. The V and J genes are TRBV24-1 and TRBJ1-2; 11 bases agree with TRBD1. Trimming cost V 3 bases and J 4 bases; bases outside gene matches: 3. Germline V lookup: CDR1 KGHDR, CDR2 SFDVKD. The CDR3 length is 15 residues. CDR3 nucleotide sequence: TGTGCCACCAGTGATCGGACAGGGGGCGGCTATGGCTACACCTTC. Protein sequence: CATSDRTGGGYGYTF.

The J gene is TRBJ1-5, the V gene TRBV6-5, with 11 bases lining up with TRBD1. CDR1 is MNHEY and CDR2 is SVGAGI in the germline V gene. The J segment lost 4 bases and the V segment lost 4 bases, leaving 6 bases of the junction unmatched. The CDR3 extends over 16 amino acids. The CDR3 loop is CASSSSGTGGNQPQHF. As DNA, the CDR3 is TGTGCCAGCAGTTCCTCCGGGACAGGGGGTAATCAGCCCCAGCATTTT.

With respect to this clone: The same CDR3 also results from other DNA sequences found in this sample. J is TRBJ2-5 and V is TRBV18; 7 bases match TRBD2. This CDR3 region has 13 residues. Trimming took 3 bases from V and 3 from J; bases not matched to a gene: 1. Per the germline V gene, CDR1 is KGHSH and CDR2 is LQKENI. CDR3 in amino acids: CASSPGLEETQYF. The CDR3 DNA reads as TGTGCCAGCTCACCTGGACTAGAAGAGACCCAGTACTTC.

This clone showed up just a few times. The chain combines TRBV25-1 with TRBJ2-1; D might be TRBD2 (6 bases). Trimming shortened V by 4 bases and J by 2 bases, and 9 bases separated the two germline ends. This CDR3 is 14 amino acids long. The germline V gene has CDR1 MGHDK and CDR2 SYGVNS. The chain's CDR3 is CASSAGGPYNEQFF. The CDR3 coding sequence is TGTGCCAGCAGTGCCGGAGGGCCCTACAATGAGCAGTTCTTC.

This clone has just one count. This rearrangement joins TRBV3-1 (or the pseudogene TRBV3-2) to TRBJ1-4, with TRBD1 identical over 12 bases. Germline values: CDR1 LGHDT, CDR2 YNNKEL (reference sequence). The CDR3 is 18 amino acids. The V segment lost 3 bases and the J segment 3 bases; nucleotides outside the gene matches: 8. The CDR3 protein is CASSHTRDRGLSNEKLFF. As DNA, the CDR3 is TGTGCCAGCAGCCATACCCGGGACAGGGGGCTTTCTAATGAAAAACTGTTTTTT.

The V gene is TRBV20-1, the J gene TRBJ2-4; TRBD1 agrees at 8 bases. The CDR3 spans 15 residues. V lost 3 bases to trimming and J lost 2 bases; unmatched junction nucleotides: 6. Germline-derived CDR1 and CDR2 are DFQATT and SNEGSKA (reference sequence). The CDR3 nucleotides read TGCAGTGCTAGTCTCCAGGGGGCGTCCAAAAACATTCAGTACTTC. Protein product: CSASLQGASKNIQYF.

V usage is TRBV6-1 and J usage is TRBJ2-7, with 10 positions matching TRBD1. Germline V gene data show CDR1 as MNHNS and CDR2 as SASEGT. CDR3 length equals 17 residues. J lost 2 bases, V lost 4 bases, and 11 bases had no gene match. In DNA form, the CDR3 reads TGTGCCAGCAGTGGACGGGGGACAGGGGAATTTCCCTACGAGCAGTACTTC. The encoded protein is CASSGRGTGEFPYEQYF.

This clone has only one observation. The chain has TRBV9 and TRBJ2-1; TRBD2 might be the D (6 bases). The CDR3 consists of 15 residues. Germline V gives CDR1 SGDLS, CDR2 YYNGEE. V gave up 0 bases and J gave up 5 bases, with 12 bases separating them. As DNA, the CDR3 is TGTGCCAGCAGCGTAGGTCCGGGAGTCCACAATGAGCAGTTCTTC. It translates to CASSVGPGVHNEQFF.

This chain uses TRBV6-5 with TRBJ1-1; D uncertain. The CDR3 has 13 residues. Trimming shortened V by 0 bases and J by 1 base, and 3 bases separated the two germline ends. Germline values: CDR1 MNHEY, CDR2 SVGAGI. The CDR3 coding sequence is TGTGCCAGCAGTTACTCCAGGAACACTGAAGCTTTCTTT. Residues: CASSYSRNTEAFF.

CDR3 in DNA: TGTGCCAGCAGCGGCTCACCCGGGAGGAACACTGAAGCTTTCTTT. Its protein is CASSGSPGRNTEAFF. The chain employs TRBV11-2 and TRBJ1-1; unclear D gene. This CDR3 has 15 amino acids. V was trimmed by 5 bases and J by 1 base, leaving 14 bases between them. Germline CDR1 SGHAT, CDR2 FQNNGV.

The chain employs TRBV2 and TRBJ2-5, with D perhaps matching TRBD1 (6 bases). CDR3 length: 15 amino acids. Germline CDR1 and CDR2: SNHLY and FYNNEI. With 1 base removed from V and 4 bases from J, the gap between germline ends came to 13 bases. The CDR3 is CASSEGGTPRETQYF. CDR3 in DNA: TGTGCCAGCAGTGAAGGTGGGACACCCCGAGAGACCCAGTACTTC.